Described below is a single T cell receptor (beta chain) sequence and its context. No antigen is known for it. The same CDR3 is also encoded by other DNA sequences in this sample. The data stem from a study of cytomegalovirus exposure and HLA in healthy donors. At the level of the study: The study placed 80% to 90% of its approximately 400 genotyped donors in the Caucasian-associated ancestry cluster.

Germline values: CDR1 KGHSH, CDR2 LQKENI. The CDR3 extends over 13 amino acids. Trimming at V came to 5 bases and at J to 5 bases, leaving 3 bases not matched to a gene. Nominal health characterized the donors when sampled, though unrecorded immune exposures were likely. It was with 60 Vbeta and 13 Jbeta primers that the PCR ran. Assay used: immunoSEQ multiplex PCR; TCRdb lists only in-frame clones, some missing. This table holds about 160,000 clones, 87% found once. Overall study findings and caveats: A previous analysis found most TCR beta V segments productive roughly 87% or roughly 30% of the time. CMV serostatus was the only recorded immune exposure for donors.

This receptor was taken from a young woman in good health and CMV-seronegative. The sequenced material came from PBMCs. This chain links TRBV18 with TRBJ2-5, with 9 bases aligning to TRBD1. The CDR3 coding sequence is TGTGCCAGCTCAGGGGACAGGGTGGAGACCCAGTACTTC. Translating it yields CASSGDRVETQYF.